This T cell receptor beta chain is drawn from a study of graft-versus-host responses after intestinal transplantation. Study summary: In this cohort, recipients had multivisceral, liver-intestinal, or isolated intestinal transplants. Study observations and caveats: In patients with graft-donor T cell macrochimerism, allograft graft-versus-host to host-versus-graft clonal ratios were high. GvH clones appeared in recipient marrow, some first in ileum or blood.

The J segment lost 0 bases and the V segment lost 5 bases, leaving 1 base of the junction unmatched. CDR1 is SGHTA and CDR2 is FQGNSA in the germline V gene. The CDR3 loop spans 13 amino acids. Of note for this clone: Its target is not known.

The protocol was immunoSEQ multiplex PCR, while the TCRdb copy is restricted to in-frame clones and leaves out a portion. The sample has 96,000 or so clones; around nine tenths are singletons. The rearrangement joins TRBV7-2 to TRBJ2-7, with TRBD1 matching 7 bases. The receptor was isolated from a human donor who received an intestinal transplant. Sequencing used unstimulated CD4+ T cells sorted from spleen or lymph node cells, obtained before intestinal transplant. The CDR3 DNA reads TGTGCCAGCAGCCGGGACAGCTCCTACGAGCAGTACTTC. Amino acids: CASSRDSSYEQYF.